The present TCR beta chain was sequenced within a study of cytomegalovirus exposure and HLA in healthy donors. Study-level results: In a later analysis, compared with equally common non-associated chains, HLA-associated beta chains were more expanded.

Regarding this clone: Its antigen is currently unknown.

This CDR3 comprises 12 residues. Trimming stripped 2 bases from V and 6 bases from J, with 8 bases between. Germline V gives CDR1 MNHEY, CDR2 SVGAGI. A multiplex PCR was run with 60 Vbeta primers and 13 Jbeta primers. Assay used: immunoSEQ multiplex PCR; TCRdb lists only in-frame clones, some missing. The data show 100,000 or so clones, 75% to 80% seen once. Material: PBMCs. The V and J genes are TRBV6-5 and TRBJ2-7; D possibly corresponds to TRBD1 (5 bases). The clonotype comes from a woman aged 40 to 55 in good health and CMV-seropositive. The CDR3 nucleotides are TGTGCCAGCAGTTACCAGGGCGGCGAGCAGTACTTC. Protein product: CASSYQGGEQYF.